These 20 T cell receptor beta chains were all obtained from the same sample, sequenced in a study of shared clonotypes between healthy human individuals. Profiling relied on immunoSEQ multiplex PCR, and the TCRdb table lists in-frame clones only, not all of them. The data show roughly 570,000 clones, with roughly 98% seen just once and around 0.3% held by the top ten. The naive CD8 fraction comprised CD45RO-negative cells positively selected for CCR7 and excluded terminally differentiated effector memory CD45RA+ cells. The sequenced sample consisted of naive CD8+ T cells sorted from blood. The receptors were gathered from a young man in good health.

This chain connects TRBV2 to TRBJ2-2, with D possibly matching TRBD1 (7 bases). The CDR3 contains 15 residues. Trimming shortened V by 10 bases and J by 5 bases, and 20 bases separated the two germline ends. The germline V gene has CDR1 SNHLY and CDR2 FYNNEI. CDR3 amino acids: CATLTGGGKTGELFF. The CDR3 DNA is TGTGCCACCCTAACCGGAGGGGGCAAGACCGGGGAGCTGTTTTTT.

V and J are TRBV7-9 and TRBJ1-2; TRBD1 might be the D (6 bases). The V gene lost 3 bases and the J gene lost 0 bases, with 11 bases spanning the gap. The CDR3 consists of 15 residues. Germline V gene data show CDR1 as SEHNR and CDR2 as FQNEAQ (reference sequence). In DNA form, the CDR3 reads TGTGCCAGCAGCTTTAGGGGGGTGGCTAACTATGGCTACACCTTC. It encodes CASSFRGVANYGYTF.

In nucleotides, the CDR3 is TGTGCCACCAGCAGAGAAAGAGGGGGTACGATCCAAGACGAGCAGTACTTC. Translating it yields CATSRERGGTIQDEQYF. This chain links TRBV15 with TRBJ2-7; the D gene is possibly TRBD1 (6 bases). CDR1 is LNHNV, CDR2 YYDKDF, per germline (reference sequence). The CDR3 is 17 residues long. V dropped 0 bases and J dropped 5 bases, with 20 bases sitting between them. Using reference TRBV15 and TRBJ2-7 for the parts outside the CDR3, the full variable domain is DAMVIQNPRYQVTQFGKPVTLSCSQTLNHNVMYWYQQKSSQAPKLLFHYYDKDFNNEADTPDNFQSRRPNTSFCFLDIRSPGLGDTAMYLCATSRERGGTIQDEQYFGPGTRLTVT.

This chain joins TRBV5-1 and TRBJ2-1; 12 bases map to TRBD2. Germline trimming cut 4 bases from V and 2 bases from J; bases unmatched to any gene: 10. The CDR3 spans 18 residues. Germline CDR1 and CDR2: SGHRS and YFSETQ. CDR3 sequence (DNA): TGCGCCAGCAGCACCCTAGGACTAGCGGGAAATACCTACAATGAGCAGTTCTTC. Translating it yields CASSTLGLAGNTYNEQFF.

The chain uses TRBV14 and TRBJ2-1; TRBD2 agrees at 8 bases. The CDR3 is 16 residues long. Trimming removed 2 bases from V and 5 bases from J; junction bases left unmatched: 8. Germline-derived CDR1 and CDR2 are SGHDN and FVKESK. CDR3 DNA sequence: TGTGCCAGCAGCCAACTCCTAGCGGGTGCTAACAATGAGCAGTTCTTC. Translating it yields CASSQLLAGANNEQFF.

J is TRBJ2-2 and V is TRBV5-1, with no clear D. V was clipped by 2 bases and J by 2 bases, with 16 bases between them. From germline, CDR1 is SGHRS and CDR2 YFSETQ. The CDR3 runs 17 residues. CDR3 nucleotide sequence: TGCGCCAGCAGCTTAGGGTGGACGGATATAAACACCGGGGAGCTGTTTTTT. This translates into CASSLGWTDINTGELFF.

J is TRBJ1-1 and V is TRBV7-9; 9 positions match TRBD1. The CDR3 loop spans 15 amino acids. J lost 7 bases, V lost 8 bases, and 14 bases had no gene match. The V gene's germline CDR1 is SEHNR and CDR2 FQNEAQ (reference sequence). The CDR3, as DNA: TGTGCCAGCTTAGGGACAGGGCAGGGGGTGATTGAAGCTTTCTTT. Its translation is CASLGTGQGVIEAFF.

In DNA, the CDR3 is TGCGCCAGCCCTTGGGTACCCGACTCCTACAATGAGCAGTTCTTC. This translates into CASPWVPDSYNEQFF. The gene calls are TRBV5-1 and TRBJ2-1; D unresolved. Trimming removed 7 bases at V and 0 bases at J, with 14 bases between. There are 15 residues in the CDR3. Germline values: CDR1 SGHRS, CDR2 YFSETQ.

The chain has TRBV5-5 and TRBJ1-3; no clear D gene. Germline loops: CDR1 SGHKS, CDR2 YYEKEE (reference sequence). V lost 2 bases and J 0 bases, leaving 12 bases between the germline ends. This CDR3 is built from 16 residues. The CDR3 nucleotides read TGTGCCAGCAGCTTATGGACGGAGAGCTCTGGAAACACCATATATTTT. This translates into CASSLWTESSGNTIYF.

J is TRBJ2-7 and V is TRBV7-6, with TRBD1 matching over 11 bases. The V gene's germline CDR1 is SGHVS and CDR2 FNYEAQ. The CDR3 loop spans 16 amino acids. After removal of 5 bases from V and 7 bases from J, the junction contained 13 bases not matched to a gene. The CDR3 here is CASSITSFGTGGEQYF. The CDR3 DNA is TGTGCCAGCAGCATAACGAGTTTTGGGACAGGGGGAGAGCAGTACTTC. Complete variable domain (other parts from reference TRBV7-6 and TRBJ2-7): GAGVSQSPRYKVTKRGQDVALRCDPISGHVSLYWYRQALGQGPEFLTYFNYEAQQDKSGLPNDRFSAERPEGSISTLTIQRTEQRDSAMYRCASSITSFGTGGEQYFGPGTRLTVT.

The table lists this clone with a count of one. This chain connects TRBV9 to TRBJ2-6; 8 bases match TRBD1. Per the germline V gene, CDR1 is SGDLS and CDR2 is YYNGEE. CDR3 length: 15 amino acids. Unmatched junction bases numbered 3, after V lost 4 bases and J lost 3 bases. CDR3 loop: CASSHGQGGANVLTF. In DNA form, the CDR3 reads TGTGCCAGCAGCCACGGACAGGGTGGGGCCAACGTCCTGACTTTC.

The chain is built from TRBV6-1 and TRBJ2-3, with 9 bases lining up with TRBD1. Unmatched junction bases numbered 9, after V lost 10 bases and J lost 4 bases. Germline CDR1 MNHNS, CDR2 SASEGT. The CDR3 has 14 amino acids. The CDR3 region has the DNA TGTGCCATCATTCCGGGACAGGGCCCAGATACGCAGTATTTT. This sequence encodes CAIIPGQGPDTQYF.

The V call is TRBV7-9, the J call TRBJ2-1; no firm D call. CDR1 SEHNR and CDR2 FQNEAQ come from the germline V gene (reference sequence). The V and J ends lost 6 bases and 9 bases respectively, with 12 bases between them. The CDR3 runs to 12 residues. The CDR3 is CASRKETSEQFF. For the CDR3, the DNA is TGTGCCAGCAGGAAGGAGACGAGTGAGCAGTTCTTC.

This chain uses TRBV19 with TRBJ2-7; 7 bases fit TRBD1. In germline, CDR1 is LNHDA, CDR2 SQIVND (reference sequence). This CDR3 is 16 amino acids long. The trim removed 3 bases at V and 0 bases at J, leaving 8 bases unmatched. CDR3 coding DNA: TGTGCCAGTAGTATTAGGGGGCAAAAAAGCTCCTACGAGCAGTACTTC. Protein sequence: CASSIRGQKSSYEQYF.

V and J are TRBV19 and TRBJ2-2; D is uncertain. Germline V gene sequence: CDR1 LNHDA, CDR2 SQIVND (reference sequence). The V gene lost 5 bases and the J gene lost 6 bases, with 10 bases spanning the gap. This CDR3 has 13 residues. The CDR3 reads CASSLSGPGELFF. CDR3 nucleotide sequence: TGTGCCAGTAGTCTGAGTGGGCCCGGGGAGCTGTTTTTT.

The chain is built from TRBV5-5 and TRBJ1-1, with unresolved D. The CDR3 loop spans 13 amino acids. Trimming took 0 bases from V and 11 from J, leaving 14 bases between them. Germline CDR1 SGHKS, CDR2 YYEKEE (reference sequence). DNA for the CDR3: TGTGCCAGCAGCTTGGACAGCCTTGAATTCGCTTTCTTT. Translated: CASSLDSLEFAFF.

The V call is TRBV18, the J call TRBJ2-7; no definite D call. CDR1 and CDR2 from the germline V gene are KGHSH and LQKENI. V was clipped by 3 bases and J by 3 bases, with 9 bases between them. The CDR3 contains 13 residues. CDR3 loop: CASSPAEDYEQYF. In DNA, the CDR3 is TGTGCCAGCTCACCGGCGGAAGACTACGAGCAGTACTTC.

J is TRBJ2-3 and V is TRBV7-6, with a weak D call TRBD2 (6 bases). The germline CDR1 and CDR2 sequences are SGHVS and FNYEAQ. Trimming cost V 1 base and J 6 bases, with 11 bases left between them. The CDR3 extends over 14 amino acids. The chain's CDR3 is CASSLGGGGDTQYF. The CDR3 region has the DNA TGTGCCAGCAGCTTAGGGGGAGGAGGGGATACGCAGTATTTT.

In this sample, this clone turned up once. The CDR3 region has the DNA TGCAGCGTTGAAGGTGGTGAGGGGACAAGTTACAATGAGCAGTTCTTC. Its translation is CSVEGGEGTSYNEQFF. The chain employs TRBV29-1 and TRBJ2-1; D is perhaps TRBD1 (6 bases). The CDR3 covers 16 residues. Trimming pared 1 base from V and 4 bases from J, leaving 17 bases between. Germline lookup yields CDR1 SQVTM and CDR2 ANQGSEA.

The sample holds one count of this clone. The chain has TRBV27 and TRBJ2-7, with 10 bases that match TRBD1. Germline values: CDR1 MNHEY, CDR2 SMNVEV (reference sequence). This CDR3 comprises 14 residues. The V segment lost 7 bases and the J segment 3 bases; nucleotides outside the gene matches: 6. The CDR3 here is CASKPGTGVYEQYF. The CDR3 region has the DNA TGTGCCAGCAAACCCGGGACAGGGGTCTACGAGCAGTACTTC.